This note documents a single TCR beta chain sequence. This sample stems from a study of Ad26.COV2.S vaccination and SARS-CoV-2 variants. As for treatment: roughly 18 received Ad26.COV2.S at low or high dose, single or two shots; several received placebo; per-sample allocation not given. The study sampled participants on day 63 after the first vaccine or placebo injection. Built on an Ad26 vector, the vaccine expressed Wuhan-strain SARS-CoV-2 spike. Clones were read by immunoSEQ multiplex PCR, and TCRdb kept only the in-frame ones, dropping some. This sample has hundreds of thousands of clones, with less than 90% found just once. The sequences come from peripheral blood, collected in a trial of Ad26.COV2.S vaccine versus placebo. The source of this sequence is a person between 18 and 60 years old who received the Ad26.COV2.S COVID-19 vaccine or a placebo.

The CDR3 nucleotides are TGTGCCAGCAGCCAAGGATCTTCCGGGGGAACTGAAGCTTTCTTT. Its translation: CASSQGSSGGTEAFF. V gene TRBV4-2 combines with J gene TRBJ1-1, with D perhaps TRBD1 (5 bases). The CDR3 contains 15 residues. CDR1 is LGHNA and CDR2 is YNFKEQ in the germline V gene. Trimming took off 1 base at V and 5 bases at J, with 14 bases between the two ends.